One sample yielded the 25 T cell receptor beta chains listed below, sequenced in a study of breast tumors, draining lymph nodes, adjacent tissues. MiXCR was run by TCRdb on the multiplex PCR reads, yielding one entry per CDR3 protein. The data hold about 13,000 distinct CDR3 sequences, with roughly 53% observed a single time. The sequenced material came from tumor-adjacent breast tissue. Receptor source: a female donor with breast cancer. Some clones in this sample may be carry-over from other donors' samples.

The chain carries TRBV19 and TRBJ1-2; no clear D gene. V lost 4 bases and J 8 bases, leaving 11 bases between the germline ends. CDR3 size: 12 residues. Germline CDR1 and CDR2: LNHDA and SQIVND (reference sequence). As DNA, the CDR3 is TGTGCCAGTAGTAGCCAGGCTCGGGGCTACACCTTC. Its translation: CASSSQARGYTF.

In this sample, this clonotype turned up many times. The chain combines TRBV6-5 with TRBJ1-5, with D maybe TRBD1 (6 bases). Germline V gives CDR1 MNHEY, CDR2 SVGAGI. The CDR3 length is 14 residues. Between the trimmed V and J ends, which lost 8 bases and 2 bases, there was a span of 13 bases. CDR3 loop: CASPPRGGNQPQHF. In DNA, the CDR3 is TGTGCCAGCCCCCCCAGGGGCGGCAATCAGCCCCAGCATTTT.

This sequence joins TRBV19 and TRBJ1-2; D is ambiguous. V lost 6 bases and J lost 0, with 23 bases in between. Per germline, CDR1 LNHDA and CDR2 SQIVND (reference sequence). The CDR3 is 18 amino acids. CDR3 DNA sequence: TGTGCCAGTAGAACCTCCGGACCGCTAGCTGGGGCTAACTATGGCTACACCTTC. The encoded protein is CASRTSGPLAGANYGYTF.

The chain uses TRBV7-9 and TRBJ2-1, with a possible D match to TRBD2 (7 bases). V lost 1 base, J lost 8 bases, and 24 bases lay in between. The V gene's germline CDR1 is SEHNR and CDR2 FQNEAQ (reference sequence). The CDR3 sequence is 18 residues long. The CDR3 spells CASSLVSGGGDKWDEQFF. The CDR3 DNA reads TGTGCCAGCAGCTTAGTCTCGGGAGGCGGGGACAAATGGGATGAGCAGTTCTTC.

The gene calls are TRBV2 and TRBJ2-7, with D unclear. The CDR3 is 10 amino acids. Trimming cost V 3 bases and J 5 bases, with 2 bases left between them. Germline CDR1 reads SNHLY; CDR2 reads FYNNEI. CDR3 protein: CASSENEQYV. The CDR3 bases are TGTGCCAGCAGTGAGAACGAGCAGTACGTC.

This clonotype has at least ten counts. The J gene is TRBJ1-2, the V gene TRBV19; D remains unclear. The ends were cut back, 10 bases at V and 4 bases at J, with 16 bases in the middle. Germline CDR1 reads LNHDA; CDR2 reads SQIVND (reference sequence). This CDR3 region has 13 residues. Written as DNA, the CDR3 is TGTGCCACCCGCGGACGAGGGATCTATGGCTACACCTTC. Protein: CATRGRGIYGYTF.

The table lists this clonotype with many counts. This sequence joins TRBV5-8 and TRBJ2-1; tentatively, D is TRBD1 or TRBD2 (5 bases each). CDR1 and CDR2 from the germline V gene are SGHTS and YDEGEE. This CDR3 is built from 15 residues. V lost 3 bases to trimming and J lost 5 bases, with 15 bases between them. The CDR3 coding sequence is TGTGCCAGCAGCTCAGAGGGGAAAAGCCACAATGAGCAGTTCTTC. Protein product: CASSSEGKSHNEQFF.

In its sample, this clonotype was seen a few times. This may stem from a read error, because a much larger clone lies one nucleotide away. The chain is built from TRBV20-1 and TRBJ2-1; D is unresolved. This CDR3 has 11 amino acids. CDR1 and CDR2 (germline): DFQATT, SNEGSKA (reference sequence). The CDR3 loop reads CSALSGPEQSF. CDR3 nucleotides: TGCAGTGCTCTTAGTGGGCCTGAGCAGTCCTTC.

For this clonotype: A read error is possible here, since a much larger clone lies one base away. This chain uses TRBV5-6 with TRBJ2-5; possibly TRBD1 for D (5 bases). The germline gives CDR1 SGHDT, CDR2 YYEEEE. The CDR3 consists of 13 residues. V lost 10 bases and J 4 bases, leaving 17 bases between the germline ends. The CDR3 DNA follows: TGTGCCGGGTCTGGGGCGGCTCCAGAGACCCAGTACTTC. Amino acid sequence: CAGSGAAPETQYF.

This clonotype appeared a single time. V usage is TRBV9 and J usage is TRBJ2-1; D may match TRBD1 or TRBD2 (5 bases each). V lost 3 bases to trimming and J lost 2 bases, with 12 bases between them. The germline V gene encodes CDR1 SGDLS and CDR2 YYNGEE. The CDR3 length is 15 residues. CDR3 nucleotide sequence: TGTGCCAGCAGCGCCGCCCCGGGGCCCTACAATGAGCAGTTCTTC. Translation: CASSAAPGPYNEQFF.

This clonotype was seen at least ten times. This clone may be a read error of a much larger clone one base away. This chain connects TRBV13 to TRBJ2-7, with D hard to call. The CDR3 consists of 13 residues. Germline V gene sequence: CDR1 PRHDT, CDR2 FYEKMQ (reference sequence). V lost 5 bases to trimming and J lost 2 bases, with 10 bases between them. The CDR3 region is CASSPLHTYEQYF. The CDR3 DNA reads TGTGCCAGCAGCCCCCTCCATACCTACGAGCAGTACTTC.

Note on this clonotype: Possible read error: a much larger clone is one base away. The J gene is TRBJ2-3, the V gene TRBV7-2, with 7 bases matching TRBD1. From germline, CDR1 is SGHTA and CDR2 FQGNSA. The CDR3 is 15 amino acids. As DNA, the CDR3 is TGTGCCAGCAGCTGGTTCAGGACAGGCACAGATATGCAGTATTTT. It codes for CASSWFRTGTDMQYF.

This chain links TRBV5-1 with TRBJ2-7, with 10 nucleotides matching TRBD1. Germline CDR1 SGHRS, CDR2 YFSETQ. This CDR3 spans 14 amino acids. Trimming removed 0 bases from V and 4 bases from J; junction bases left unmatched: 1. CDR3 sequence: CASSLGQGAYEQYF. For the CDR3, the DNA is TGCGCCAGCAGCTTGGGACAGGGGGCTTACGAGCAGTACTTC.

V gene TRBV15 combines with J gene TRBJ2-3; the D is unclear. Germline V CDR1 and CDR2: LNHNV, YYDKDF (reference sequence). This CDR3 region has 15 residues. Trimming took 0 bases from V and 4 from J, leaving 11 bases between them. Here the CDR3 DNA reads TGTGCCACCAGCAGAGATTTGGTGAGCCCAGATACGCAGTATTTT. Translated: CATSRDLVSPDTQYF. The entire variable domain, with the rest obtained from reference TRBV15 and TRBJ2-3, is as follows: DAMVIQNPRYQVTQFGKPVTLSCSQTLNHNVMYWYQQKSSQAPKLLFHYYDKDFNNEADTPDNFQSRRPNTSFCFLDIRSPGLGDTAMYLCATSRDLVSPDTQYFGPGTRLTVL.

This clonotype qualifies as medium-sized (0.01 to 0.1%). The CDR3 DNA is TGTGCCAGCAGTTATGGACAGGGGAGGAACTATGGCTACACCTTC. This encodes CASSYGQGRNYGYTF. The J gene is TRBJ1-2, the V gene TRBV6-6, with 9 nucleotides matching TRBD1. J gave up 2 bases and V 3 bases, and 4 bases lay outside the gene matches. Germline V gives CDR1 MNHNY, CDR2 SVGAGI (reference sequence). The CDR3 covers 15 residues.

This clonotype was seen many times. This chain links TRBV13 with TRBJ2-7; 7 bases match TRBD2. Losses at the gene ends were 2 bases for V and 1 base for J; bases not matched to a gene: 5. CDR1 is PRHDT, CDR2 FYEKMQ, per germline (reference sequence). CDR3 length equals 15 residues. In DNA, the CDR3 is TGTGCCAGCAGCTTACCCGGGAGGAGGTCCTACGAGCAGTACTTC. Translated: CASSLPGRRSYEQYF.

J is TRBJ2-7 and V is TRBV4-3; 14 bases are a match to TRBD2. The junction had 5 bases not matched to a gene; V was cut back by 3 bases and J by 4 bases. Germline CDR1 LGHNA, CDR2 YSLEER. The CDR3 has 16 residues. This CDR3 is CASSHGTSGSSYEQYF. The CDR3 coding sequence is TGCGCCAGCAGCCACGGGACTAGCGGGAGTTCTTACGAGCAGTACTTC.

This clonotype has ten or more counts. The chain has TRBV9 and TRBJ2-5; 8 bases line up with TRBD2. The CDR3 extends over 17 amino acids. V lost 2 bases and J lost 4; bases outside the gene matches: 13. Germline CDR1 reads SGDLS; CDR2 reads YYNGEE. The CDR3 DNA reads TGTGCCAGCAGCGTTTTCGCCGGCGGGGGGCTCGGAGAGACCCAGTACTTC. It is translated as CASSVFAGGGLGETQYF.

This chain links TRBV20-1 with TRBJ2-7; TRBD2 agrees at 14 bases. V was pared by 3 bases and J by 4 bases, with 5 bases of the junction left unmatched. The CDR3 is 15 amino acids. Looked up from germline, CDR1 is DFQATT and CDR2 is SNEGSKA (reference sequence). CDR3 nucleotides: TGCAGTGCTAGCGGGACTAGCGGGAGTTCTTACGAGCAGTACTTC. It yields the protein CSASGTSGSSYEQYF.

V usage is TRBV11-3 and J usage is TRBJ2-3, with 10 nucleotides matching TRBD1. The CDR3 consists of 14 residues. The ends lost 5 bases at V and 5 bases at J; junction bases unmatched: 4. CDR1 and CDR2 (germline): SGHNT, YENEEA. CDR3 residues: CASSKDRGGDTQYF. The CDR3 DNA is TGTGCCAGCAGCAAGGACAGGGGGGGAGATACGCAGTATTTT.

This clonotype is labeled large. The V gene is TRBV2, the J gene TRBJ1-5; D perhaps matches TRBD1 (5 bases). The CDR3 sequence is 14 residues long. Germline lookup yields CDR1 SNHLY and CDR2 FYNNEI. V was trimmed by 3 bases and J by 6 bases, leaving 12 bases between them. CDR3 loop: CASSDSGTSQPQHF. In DNA form, the CDR3 reads TGTGCCAGCAGTGACTCGGGGACCTCTCAGCCCCAGCATTTT.

This clonotype has a count of ten or more. The chain employs TRBV5-5 and TRBJ1-5; D remains unclear. V lost 4 bases and J lost 2, with 19 bases in between. The CDR3 has 17 residues. Germline V gene data show CDR1 as SGHKS and CDR2 as YYEKEE (reference sequence). The CDR3 DNA reads TGTGCCAGCAGCCCCGATTCGGACGGACTAGGCAATCAGCCCCAGCATTTT. Protein sequence: CASSPDSDGLGNQPQHF.

The chain uses TRBV4-3 and TRBJ2-2; D gene uncertain. The CDR3 contains 16 residues. Germline V CDR1 and CDR2: LGHNA, YSLEER. The ends were cut back, 7 bases at V and 4 bases at J, with 19 bases in the middle. The CDR3 spells CASIWPGQEPTGELFF. The DNA for the CDR3 is TGCGCCAGCATTTGGCCTGGGCAGGAACCCACCGGGGAGCTGTTTTTT.

The chain links TRBV20-1 to TRBJ2-2; 12 positions agree with TRBD2. This CDR3 has 16 residues. Germline assignment: CDR1 DFQATT and CDR2 SNEGSKA (reference sequence). The V segment lost 0 bases and the J segment 6 bases; nucleotides outside the gene matches: 5. CDR3 nucleotides: TGCAGTGCTAGAGATACGCTAGCGGGAGGGCCCGGGGAGCTGTTTTTT. Its translation: CSARDTLAGGPGELFF.

With respect to this clonotype: The junction and the germline gene differ at one end; a read error may be behind it. V gene TRBV6-6 combines with J gene TRBJ1-2; D not certain. CDR3 length: 10 amino acids. Germline V gene lookup returns CDR1 MNHNY and CDR2 SVGAGI (reference sequence). The chain's CDR3 is CATSAGGYTF. Here the CDR3 DNA reads TGTGCCACCAGTGCGGGCGGCTACACCTTC.